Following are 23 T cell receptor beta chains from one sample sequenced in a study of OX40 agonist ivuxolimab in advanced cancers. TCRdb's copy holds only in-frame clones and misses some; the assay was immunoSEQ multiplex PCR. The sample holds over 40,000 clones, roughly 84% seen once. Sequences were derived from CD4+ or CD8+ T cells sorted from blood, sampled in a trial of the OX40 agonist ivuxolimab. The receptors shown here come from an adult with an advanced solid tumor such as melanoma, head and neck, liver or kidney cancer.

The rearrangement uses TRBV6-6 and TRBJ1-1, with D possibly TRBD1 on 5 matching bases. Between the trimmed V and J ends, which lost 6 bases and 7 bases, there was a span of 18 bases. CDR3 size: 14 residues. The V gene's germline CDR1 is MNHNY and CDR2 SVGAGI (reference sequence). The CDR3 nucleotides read TGTGCCAGCAGAAAACTTGGGGACTTGGGTGAAGCTTTCTTT. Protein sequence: CASRKLGDLGEAFF.

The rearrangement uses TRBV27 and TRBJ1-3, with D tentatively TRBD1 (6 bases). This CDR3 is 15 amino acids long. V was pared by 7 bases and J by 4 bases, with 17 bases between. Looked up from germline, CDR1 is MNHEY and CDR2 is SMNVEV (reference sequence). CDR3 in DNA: TGTGCCAGCAACTCACCGGGGGCGCGGGGAAACACCATATATTTT. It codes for CASNSPGARGNTIYF.

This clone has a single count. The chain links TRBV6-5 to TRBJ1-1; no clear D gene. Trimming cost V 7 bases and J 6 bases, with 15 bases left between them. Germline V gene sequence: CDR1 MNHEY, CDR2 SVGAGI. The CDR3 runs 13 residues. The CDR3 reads CASTLNVGSEAFF. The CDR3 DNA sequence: TGTGCCAGCACCTTGAATGTGGGCTCTGAAGCTTTCTTT.

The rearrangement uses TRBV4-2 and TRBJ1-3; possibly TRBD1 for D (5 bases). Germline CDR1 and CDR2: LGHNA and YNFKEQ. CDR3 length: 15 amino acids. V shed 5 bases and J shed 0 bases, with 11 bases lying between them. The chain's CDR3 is CASSMDIYSGNTIYF. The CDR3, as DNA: TGTGCCAGCAGCATGGACATTTACTCTGGAAACACCATATATTTT.

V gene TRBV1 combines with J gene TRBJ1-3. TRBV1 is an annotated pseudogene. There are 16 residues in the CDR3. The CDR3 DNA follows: TGCACCAGCAGCCAGGCGGACGGGAGCTCTGGAAACACCATATATTTT. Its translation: CTSSQADGSSGNTIYF.

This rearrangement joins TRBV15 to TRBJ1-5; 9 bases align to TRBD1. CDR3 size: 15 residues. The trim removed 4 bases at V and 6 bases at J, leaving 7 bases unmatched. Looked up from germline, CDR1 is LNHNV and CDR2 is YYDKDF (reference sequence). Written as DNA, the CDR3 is TGTGCCACCAGCATACAGGGGGCTAGGAGTCAGCCCCAGCATTTT. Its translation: CATSIQGARSQPQHF.

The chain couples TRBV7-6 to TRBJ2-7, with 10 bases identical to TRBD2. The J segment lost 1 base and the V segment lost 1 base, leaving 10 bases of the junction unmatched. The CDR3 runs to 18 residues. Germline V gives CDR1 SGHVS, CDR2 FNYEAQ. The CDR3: CASSLVGLSGGASYEQYF. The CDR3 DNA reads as TGTGCCAGCAGCTTAGTGGGTTTGAGCGGGGGGGCTTCCTACGAGCAGTACTTC.

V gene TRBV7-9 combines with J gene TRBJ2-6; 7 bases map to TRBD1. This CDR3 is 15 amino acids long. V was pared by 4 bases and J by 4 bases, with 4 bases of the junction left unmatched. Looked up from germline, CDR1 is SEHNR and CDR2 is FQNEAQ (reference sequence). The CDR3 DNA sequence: TGTGCCAGCAGCTCAACAGGGGCCGGGGCCAACGTCCTGACTTTC. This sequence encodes CASSSTGAGANVLTF. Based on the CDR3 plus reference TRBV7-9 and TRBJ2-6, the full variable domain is DTGVSQNPRHKITKRGQNVTFRCDPISEHNRLYWYRQTLGQGPEFLTYFQNEAQLEKSRLLSDRFSAERPKGSFSTLEIQRTEQGDSAMYLCASSSTGAGANVLTFGAGSRLTVL.

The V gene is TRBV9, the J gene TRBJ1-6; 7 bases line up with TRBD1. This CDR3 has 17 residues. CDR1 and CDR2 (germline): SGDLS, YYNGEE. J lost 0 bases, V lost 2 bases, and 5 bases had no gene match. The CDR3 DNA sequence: TGTGCCAGCAGCGTCGGACAGGAGAGCTCCTATAATTCACCCCTCCACTTT. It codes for CASSVGQESSYNSPLHF.

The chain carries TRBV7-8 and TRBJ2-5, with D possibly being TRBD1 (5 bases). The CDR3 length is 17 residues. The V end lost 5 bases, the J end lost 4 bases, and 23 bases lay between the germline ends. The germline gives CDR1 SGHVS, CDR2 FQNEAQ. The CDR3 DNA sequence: TGTGCCAGCAGCCCCCGCGGTTCAGGGTATCCAGGAGAGACCCAGTACTTC. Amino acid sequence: CASSPRGSGYPGETQYF.

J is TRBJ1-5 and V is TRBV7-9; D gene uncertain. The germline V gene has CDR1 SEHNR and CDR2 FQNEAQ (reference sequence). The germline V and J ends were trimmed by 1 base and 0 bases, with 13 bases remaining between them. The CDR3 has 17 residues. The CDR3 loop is CASSLGGRPDSNQPQHF. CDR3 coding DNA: TGTGCCAGCAGCTTAGGAGGTAGGCCGGATAGCAATCAGCCCCAGCATTTT.

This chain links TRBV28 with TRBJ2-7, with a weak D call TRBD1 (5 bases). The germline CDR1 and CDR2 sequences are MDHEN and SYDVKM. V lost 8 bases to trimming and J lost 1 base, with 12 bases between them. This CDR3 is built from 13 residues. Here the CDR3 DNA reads TGTGCCAGCCGCATTGACAGTTCCTACGAGCAGTACTTC. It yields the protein CASRIDSSYEQYF. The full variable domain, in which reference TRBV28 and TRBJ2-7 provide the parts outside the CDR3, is DVKVTQSSRYLVKRTGEKVFLECVQDMDHENMFWYRQDPGLGLRLIYFSYDVKMKEKGDIPEGYSVSREKKERFSLILESASTNQTSMYLCASRIDSSYEQYFGPGTRLTVT.

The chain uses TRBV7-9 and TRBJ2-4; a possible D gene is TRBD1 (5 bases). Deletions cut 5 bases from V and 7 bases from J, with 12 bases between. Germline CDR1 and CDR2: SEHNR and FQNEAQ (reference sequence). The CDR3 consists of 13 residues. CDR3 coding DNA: TGTGCCAGCAGCGCAGGGTCCGGCAACATTCAGTACTTC. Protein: CASSAGSGNIQYF.

The CDR3 nucleotides are TGTGCCACCGCCTCGGAGGGTAGCAATCAGCCCCAGCATTTT. Its protein product is CATASEGSNQPQHF. This chain links TRBV19 with TRBJ1-5, with D hard to call. V lost 10 bases and J 0 bases, leaving 13 bases between the germline ends. This CDR3 spans 14 amino acids. Germline V CDR1 and CDR2: LNHDA, SQIVND (reference sequence).

The CDR3 DNA is TGTGCCAGCTCACCACGGCAGGGTAAAAACATTCAGTACTTC. Protein product: CASSPRQGKNIQYF. The J gene is TRBJ2-4, the V gene TRBV18; TRBD1 might be the D (5 bases). The V end lost 1 base, the J end lost 4 bases, and 8 bases lay between the germline ends. This CDR3 is built from 14 residues. Per the germline V gene, CDR1 is KGHSH and CDR2 is LQKENI. The full variable domain, in which reference TRBV18 and TRBJ2-4 provide the parts outside the CDR3, is NAGVMQNPRHLVRRRGQEARLRCSPMKGHSHVYWYRQLPEEGLKFMVYLQKENIIDESGMPKERFSAEFPKEGPSILRIQQVVRGDSAAYFCASSPRQGKNIQYFGAGTRLSVL.

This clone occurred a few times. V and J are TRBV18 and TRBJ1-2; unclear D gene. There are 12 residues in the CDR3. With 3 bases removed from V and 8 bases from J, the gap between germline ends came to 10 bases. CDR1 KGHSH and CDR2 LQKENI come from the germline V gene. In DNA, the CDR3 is TGTGCCAGCTCACCGGGCAGGAGCGGCTACACCTTC. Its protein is CASSPGRSGYTF.

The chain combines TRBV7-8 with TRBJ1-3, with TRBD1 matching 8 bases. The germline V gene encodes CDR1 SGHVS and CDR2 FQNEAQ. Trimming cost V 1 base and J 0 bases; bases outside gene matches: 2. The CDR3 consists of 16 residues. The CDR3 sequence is CASSLDDRGSGNTIYF. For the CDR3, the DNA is TGTGCCAGCAGCTTAGACGACAGGGGCTCTGGAAACACCATATATTTT.

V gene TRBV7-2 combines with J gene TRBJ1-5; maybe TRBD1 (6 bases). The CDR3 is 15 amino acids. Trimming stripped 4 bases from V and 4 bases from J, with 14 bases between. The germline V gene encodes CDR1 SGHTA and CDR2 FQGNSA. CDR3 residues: CASSSRDTYNQPQHF. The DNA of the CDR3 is TGTGCCAGCAGCTCAAGGGACACCTATAATCAGCCCCAGCATTTT.

The CDR3 region is CASSEQASNQPQHF. For the CDR3, the DNA is TGTGCCAGCAGCGAACAGGCTAGCAATCAGCCCCAGCATTTT. V gene TRBV2 combines with J gene TRBJ1-5; a possible D gene is TRBD1 (5 bases). The ends were cut back, 6 bases at V and 0 bases at J, with 9 bases in the middle. The CDR3 is 14 residues long. Germline V gives CDR1 SNHLY, CDR2 FYNNEI. The whole variable domain, remainder taken from reference TRBV2 and TRBJ1-5, is EPEVTQTPSHQVTQMGQEVILRCVPISNHLYFYWYRQILGQKVEFLVSFYNNEISEKSEIFDDQFSVERPDGSNFTLKIRSTKLEDSAMYFCASSEQASNQPQHFGDGTRLSIL.

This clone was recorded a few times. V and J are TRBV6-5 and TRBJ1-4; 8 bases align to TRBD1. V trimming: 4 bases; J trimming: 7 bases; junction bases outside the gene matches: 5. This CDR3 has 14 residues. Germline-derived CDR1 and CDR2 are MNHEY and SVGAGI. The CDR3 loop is CASSSGGRGEKLFF. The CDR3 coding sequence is TGTGCCAGCAGTTCAGGGGGCCGGGGTGAAAAACTGTTTTTT.

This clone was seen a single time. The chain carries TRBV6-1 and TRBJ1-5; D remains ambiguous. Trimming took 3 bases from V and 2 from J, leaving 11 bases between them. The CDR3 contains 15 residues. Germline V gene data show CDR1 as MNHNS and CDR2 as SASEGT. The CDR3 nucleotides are TGTGCCAGCAGTGATGCGGTGTACGGCAATCAGCCCCAGCATTTT. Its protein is CASSDAVYGNQPQHF.

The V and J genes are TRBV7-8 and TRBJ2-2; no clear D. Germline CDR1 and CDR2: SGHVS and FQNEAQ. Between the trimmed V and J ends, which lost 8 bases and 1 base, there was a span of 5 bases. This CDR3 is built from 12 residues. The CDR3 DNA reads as TGTGCCAGCGGAAGGAACACCGGGGAGCTGTTTTTT. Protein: CASGRNTGELFF.

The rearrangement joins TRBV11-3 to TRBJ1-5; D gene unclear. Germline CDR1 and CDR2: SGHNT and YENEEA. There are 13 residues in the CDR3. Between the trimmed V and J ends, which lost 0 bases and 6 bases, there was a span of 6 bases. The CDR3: CASSLEPSQPQHF. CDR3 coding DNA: TGTGCCAGCAGCTTAGAACCCAGTCAGCCCCAGCATTTT.